This TCR beta chain was captured by sequencing in a study of CD8 T cells in Susac syndrome. CD8+ and CD4+ T cells from blood underwent TCR beta sequencing. Through negative isolation, CD4+ and CD8+ T cells were obtained, while TEMRA cells were enriched using FACS. With random hexamers, roughly 0.5 to 1 ug RNA was reverse transcribed. An immunoSEQ multiplex PCR generated amplified TCR beta CDR3 products spanning 54 Vbeta and 13 Jbeta. In TCRdb, the immunoSEQ multiplex PCR reads were re-called with MiXCR into one record per CDR3 protein. Of over 150,000 distinct CDR3 sequences listed, 90% to 95% were seen once; the top ten hold roughly 0.088%. The count of this clonotype is one. This CDR3 spans 15 amino acids. With V trimmed by 4 bases and J by 1 base, 7 bases remained unmatched. Germline V CDR1 and CDR2: SQVTM, ANQGSEA.

This receptor was obtained from a human donor with multiple sclerosis. Sequencing was performed on CD4+ T cells from PBMCs. The chain has TRBV29-1 and TRBJ2-3; TRBD2 aligns across 8 bases. The CDR3 nucleotides are TGCAGCGTTGCCCAACTAGCGGCTCGCACAGATACGCAGTATTTT. This codes for CSVAQLAARTDTQYF.